This TCR beta chain came from a study of T cells in Graves' hyperthyroidism and ophthalmopathy (dated by TCRdb to between 2018 and 2020). In the study overall: To identify TCR V-J signatures that set the groups apart, the researchers used a discovery cohort of 100 patients, made up of roughly 45 with Graves' ophthalmopathy and about 60 with stable Graves' hyperthyroidism. Prospective prediction of ophthalmopathy was tested in an independent validation cohort of approximately 19 hyperthyroidism patients and some 17 patients who later progressed to ophthalmopathy. For training and testing, the 100 or so patients in the discovery cohort were randomly divided in a 7:3 ratio. In addition, the study compared T-cell repertoires in thyroid tissue and in blood from roughly 6 Graves' hyperthyroidism patients. After blood sampling, hyperthyroidism patients were treated with methimazole at a starting dose of 30 mg daily, and ophthalmopathy patients were treated with high-dose intravenous methylprednisolone. TCR Vbeta CDR3 sequencing of 135 peripheral blood samples (under 45 ophthalmopathy, under 80 hyperthyroidism and roughly 17 progressor patients) is reported in the paper. Study-wide conclusions, independent of this receptor: A 13 V-J signature model separated ophthalmopathy from stable hyperthyroidism, with around 91% sensitivity and 81% to 83% specificity in cross-validation and 80%/75% in testing. Blood samples also contained most of the expanded thyroid clonotypes (frequency above 0.001), which suggests that blood repertoires may reflect thyroid immune responses. During validation, the model predicted progression to ophthalmopathy a median of around 6 months ahead of onset, with around 71% sensitivity and almost 75% specificity. Sample size was not statistically predetermined, and blinding of investigators to group allocation was not performed.

Here V drops 4 bases and J drops 2 bases, and the junction holds 3 bases not matched to any gene. CDR1 and CDR2 are drawn from the germline V gene: SGHRS, YFSETQ. The CDR3 sequence holds 14 residues, the cysteine and phenylalanine included. Of the read, only the CDR3 DNA is kept; its 42 bases are in frame from base 1. The study excluded patients with uncontrolled infections, other autoimmune diseases, pregnancy or lactation. Diagnoses were established on the basis of clinical symptoms, serum thyroxine and TRAb, thyroid ultrasound, and orbital computed tomography. Total RNA was extracted with Trizol reagent, and quality was checked on an Agilent 2100 Bioanalyzer. This clonotype was seen many times. There is no known antigen for this receptor. No much larger clonotype is one base removed from it; base qualities were not supplied. TCR beta CDR3 regions were amplified from RNA transcripts. For the first round of RT-PCR on the TCR CDR3, the HTBI primer set was used together with the Qiagen OneStep RT-PCR kit. A second multiplex PCR round built the libraries, followed by size selection and purification. Sequencing of the libraries was done on an Illumina HiSeq2000 using paired-end 100 bp reads. Per the source publication's procedure: SOAPnuke was used to process the raw data, throwing out any read that contained adapters or uncalled bases, had a mean Phred below 15, or lacked an exact constant-primer or identifier match. COPE v1.2.5 was used to merge high-quality paired reads, and clonotypes were defined as unique nucleotide sequences. MiTCR v1.1 was used to align clonotypes to the IMGT TRBV, TRBD and TRBJ reference segments. The analysis was restricted to V-J combinations with a frequency above 0.0001, which together covered 99.2% of the repertoires. A TCS score was defined as the ratio of F50 (clonal expansion) to E x V (chaos), with BLOSUM62-based TCRdist applied between CDR3 peptides within each V-J. Welch's t-statistics and random forest reduced roughly 540 V-J features to 10 to 15, which were used in a naive Bayes classifier (R e1071). The Morisita-Horn index was used to measure how similar the thyroid and blood repertoires were. The public reads were quality trimmed at Q25 with fastp and then assembled into clones with MiXCR by TCRdb, keeping productive beta chains. Merged by CDR3 protein, the rows form single entries marked with the most common genes and DNA. In this record, the V and J calls reflect TCRdb's handling and not the investigators' own analysis. This sample has 500,000 to 600,000 distinct CDR3 sequences in its table, and about 45% of those were observed once. About 45% of the sample is taken by the ten largest.

What was sequenced was peripheral blood or thyroid tissue (not recorded which). This chain is built from TRBV5-1 and TRBJ1-1, with 9 middle bases fitting TRBD1. This receptor was obtained from an adult woman with Graves' disease, either hyperthyroidism or ophthalmopathy (not recorded which). The CDR3 protein: CASSKGQGNTEAFF. The nucleotides read TGCGCCAGCAGCAAGGGACAGGGCAACACTGAAGCTTTCTTT.